Detailed here is one T cell receptor (beta chain). The table lists this clone with a few counts. Its specific antigen is unknown. No base quality information exists; no much larger clone differs at one position. This sample is drawn from a study of beta chain features in type 1 diabetes (dated by TCRdb to the late 2010s). Regarding the research as a whole: Mean age, gender distribution, total cell number and subset yield were not different between patients and healthy donors. A total of 107,917,701 sorted cells were examined across all samples, and RNA yield correlated strongly with the number of cells per subset. In the study, recently diagnosed type 1 diabetes patients and matched healthy donors were compared on the TCRB repertoires of their sorted circulating CD4+ T cell subsets. Naive and central memory subsets were obtained from all 30 or so donors, but regulatory and stem cell-like memory subsets were isolated from only 8 patients and about eight healthy donors. Overall study outcomes, separate from this receptor: HLA sub-analyses involved small numbers of individuals, so any influence of HLA type on TCRB rearrangement remained unresolved. In all four CD4+ subsets, TCRB CDR3 length was moderately but significantly shorter in type 1 diabetes patients. Because cDNA rather than genomic DNA was sequenced, highly expressing activated cells could have been over-represented, although no difference in activation and CD3 levels was found between groups. Patients with type 1 diabetes made fewer insertions and deleted more nucleotides at VDJ recombination sites, implying thymic rearrangement abnormalities. Naive, central memory and regulatory TCRB repertoires appeared to be more similar among patients than among healthy donors. PCR may preferentially amplify shorter templates, but because patient and control samples were amplified and corrected together, any resulting skew would affect both groups equally.

The High Capacity cDNA Reverse Transcription Kit was used to reverse transcribe all of the isolated RNA, meaning that expressed TCRB transcripts were what got sequenced. Deep immunoSEQ sequencing was performed on naive, central memory and regulatory T cell samples, with an average of roughly 3.5 million total reads per sample. Sorted cells were lysed in RLT buffer, and RNA was extracted using DNase-treated RNeasy Micro or Mini kits according to cell number. Each cell subset was processed separately to prevent cross-contamination, with patient and healthy donor samples processed together. The immunoSEQ multiplex PCR was used to amplify TCRB sequences from cDNA, yielding 87-bp fragments that span the CDR3 region. Sequencing of the amplicons was performed on the Illumina HiSeq platform. As for the authors' bioinformatics: PCR bias was computationally corrected using synthetic template baselines, reads within Hamming distance 2 were collapsed, and singletons that could not be merged were discarded. By aligning reads against IMGT, V, D and J genes, CDR3 length, and insertions or deletions at six rearrangement sites were assigned. Clonotype counts were normalized to sorted cell number within each subset before computing true diversity and Gini coefficients with the tcR R package. Repertoire sharing was quantified using the overlap coefficient calculated on TCRB nucleotide sequences. Not all clones reach the TCRdb copy of this immuneACCESS table, which keeps in-frame sequences only. Checked studies attribute under half of the gap to unresolved V genes and leave the rest unexplained. V and J calls and clone size follow that table, whereas D and trimming were derived from the DNA. Here the sample has about 140,000 clones; approximately 9.8% occur a single time. Approximately 0.65% of the sample is taken by the ten largest.

Including the terminal cysteine and phenylalanine, the CDR3 comprises 13 residues. The read is trimmed to its CDR3 DNA, 39 bases read in frame from base 1. Looking up the germline V gene (reference sequence) yields CDR1 LNHDA and CDR2 SQIVND. Compared with germline, V lacks 10 bases and J lacks 13 bases; bases without a gene match: 12. From each donor, a single peripheral blood sample of around 120 mL on average was drawn into heparinised tubes. Naive, central memory, regulatory and stem cell-like memory CD4+ T cells were sorted on a BD FACSAria II using a panel including CD45RO, CCR7, CD25, CD127, CD95 and CD27. All sorted populations exceeded 95% purity. Right away, PBMCs were isolated by Lymphoprep density gradient centrifugation and were stained directly, with no culture step. So that batch effects would be minimized, each experiment stained and sorted samples in pairs, pairing one healthy donor with one patient.

In this chain, TRBV19 is recombined with TRBJ1-4; 10 nucleotides in the junction match TRBD1. The sample consisted of central memory CD4+ T cells from blood. This receptor was identified in a woman aged 40 to 55 in good health. The CDR3 corresponds to CANLPGQGSRLFF. The nucleotides read TGTGCCAACCTACCGGGACAGGGGTCTAGACTGTTTTTT. Outside the CDR3, residues come from the reference TRBV19 and TRBJ1-4 proteins, so the full variable domain is: DGGITQSPKYLFRKEGQNVTLSCEQNLNHDAMYWYRQDPGQGLRLIYYSQIVNDFQKGDIAEGYSVSREKKESFPLTVTSAQKNPTAFYLCANLPGQGSRLFFGSGTQLSVL.